This TCR beta chain was retrieved from a study of cytomegalovirus exposure and HLA in healthy donors. About the research overall: Within an early data release were about 85 million unique TCRs drawn from HLA-typed donors. Of all 400 or so donors who were genotyped, 75% to 90% belonged to the Caucasian-associated ancestry cluster. Study-level points and caveats: It was reported in a later analysis that an Asian-associated ancestry cluster showed fewer N-insertions than the roughly 670-donor mean. Association of 16,951 TCR beta sequences with HLA alleles was found at 0.05 false discovery rate in a later analysis.

The V end was cut by 3 bases, the J end by 8 bases, with 23 bases between. This CDR3 region has 17 residues. Looked up from germline, CDR1 is SGHKS and CDR2 is YYEKEE (reference sequence). The PCR made use of 60 Vbeta and 13 Jbeta primers. Measured with immunoSEQ multiplex PCR; TCRdb has only the in-frame clones, and not every one. The table lists 95,000 to 150,000 clones, 81% of them singletons, with approximately 4% in the top ten. As to this clone: The antigen is not known.

The TCR comes from a man aged 18 to 30 in good health and CMV-seropositive. The chain uses TRBV5-5 and TRBJ2-2, with unresolved D. Sequenced sample: PBMCs. This CDR3 is CASSSTPDRLSYGELFF. CDR3 nucleotides: TGTGCCAGCAGCTCAACACCCGATCGACTCTCCTATGGGGAGCTGTTTTTT.